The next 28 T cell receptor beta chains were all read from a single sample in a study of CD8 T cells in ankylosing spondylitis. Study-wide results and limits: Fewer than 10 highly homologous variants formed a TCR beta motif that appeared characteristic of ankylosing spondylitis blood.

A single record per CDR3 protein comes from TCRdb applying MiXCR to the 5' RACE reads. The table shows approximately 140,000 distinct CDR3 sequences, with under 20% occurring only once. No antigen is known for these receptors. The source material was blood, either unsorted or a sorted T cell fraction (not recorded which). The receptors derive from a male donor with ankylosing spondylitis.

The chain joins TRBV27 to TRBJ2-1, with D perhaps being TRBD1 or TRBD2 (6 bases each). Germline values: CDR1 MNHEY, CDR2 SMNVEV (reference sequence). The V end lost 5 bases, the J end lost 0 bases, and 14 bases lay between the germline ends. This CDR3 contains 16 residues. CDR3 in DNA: TGTGCCAGCAGTCTGTTCGGGGGCAGCTCCTACAATGAGCAGTTCTTC. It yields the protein CASSLFGGSSYNEQFF.

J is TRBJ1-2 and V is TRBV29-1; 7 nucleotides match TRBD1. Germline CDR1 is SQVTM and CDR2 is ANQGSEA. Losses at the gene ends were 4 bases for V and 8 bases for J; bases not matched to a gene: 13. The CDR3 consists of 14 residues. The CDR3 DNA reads TGCAGCGTTGTCGGGCAGCAGGGGGTCGACGGCTACACCTTC. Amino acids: CSVVGQQGVDGYTF.

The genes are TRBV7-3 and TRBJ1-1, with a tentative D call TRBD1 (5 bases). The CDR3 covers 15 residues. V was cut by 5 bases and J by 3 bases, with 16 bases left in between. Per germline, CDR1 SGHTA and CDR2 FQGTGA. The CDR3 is CASSPMGRADTEAFF. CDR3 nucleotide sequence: TGTGCCAGCAGCCCGATGGGCAGGGCAGACACTGAAGCTTTCTTT.

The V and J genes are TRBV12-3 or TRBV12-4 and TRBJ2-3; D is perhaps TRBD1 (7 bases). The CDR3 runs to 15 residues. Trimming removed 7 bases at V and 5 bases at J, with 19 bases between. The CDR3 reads CASTSRGRGEDTQYF. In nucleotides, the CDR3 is TGTGCCAGCACCTCAAGGGGGCGGGGCGAAGATACGCAGTATTTT.

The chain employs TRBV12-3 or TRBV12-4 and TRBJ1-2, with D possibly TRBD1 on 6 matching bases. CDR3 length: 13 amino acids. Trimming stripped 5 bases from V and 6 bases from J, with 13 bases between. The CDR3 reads CASSRLQGDGYTF. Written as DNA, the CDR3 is TGTGCCAGCAGTCGATTACAGGGCGATGGCTACACCTTC.

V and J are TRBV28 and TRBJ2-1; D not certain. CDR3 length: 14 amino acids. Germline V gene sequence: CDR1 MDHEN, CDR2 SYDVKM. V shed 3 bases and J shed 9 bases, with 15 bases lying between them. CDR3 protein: CASSFVSAWGEQFF. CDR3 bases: TGTGCCAGCAGTTTTGTATCGGCTTGGGGTGAGCAGTTCTTC.

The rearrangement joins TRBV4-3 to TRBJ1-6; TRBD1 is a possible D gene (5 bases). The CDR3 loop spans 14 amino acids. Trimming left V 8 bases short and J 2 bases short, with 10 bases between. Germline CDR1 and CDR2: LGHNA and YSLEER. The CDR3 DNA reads TGCGCCAGCTCCCGGGGGGCCTATAATTCACCCCTCCACTTT. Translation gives CASSRGAYNSPLHF.

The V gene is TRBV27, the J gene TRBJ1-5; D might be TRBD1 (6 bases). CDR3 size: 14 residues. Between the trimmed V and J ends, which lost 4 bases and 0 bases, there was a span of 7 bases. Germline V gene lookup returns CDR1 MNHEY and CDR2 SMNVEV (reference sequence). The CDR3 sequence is CASSSGVSNQPQHF. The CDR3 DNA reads TGTGCCAGCAGTTCAGGGGTTAGCAATCAGCCCCAGCATTTT.

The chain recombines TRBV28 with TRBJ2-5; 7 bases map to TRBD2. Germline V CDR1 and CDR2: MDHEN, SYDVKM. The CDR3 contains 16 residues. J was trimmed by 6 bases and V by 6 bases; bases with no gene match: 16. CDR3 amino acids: CASRPSGTTAHQTQYF. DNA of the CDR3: TGTGCCAGCAGGCCATCCGGGACTACGGCCCACCAGACCCAGTACTTC.

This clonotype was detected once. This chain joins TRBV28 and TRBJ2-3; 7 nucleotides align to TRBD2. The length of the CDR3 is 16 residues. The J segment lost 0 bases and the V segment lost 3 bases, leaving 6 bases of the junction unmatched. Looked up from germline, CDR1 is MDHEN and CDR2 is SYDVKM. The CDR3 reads CASSFSLRESTDTQYF. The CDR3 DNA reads TGTGCCAGCAGTTTTAGTTTGCGGGAGAGCACAGATACGCAGTATTTT. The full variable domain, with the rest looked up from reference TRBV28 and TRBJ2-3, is DVKVTQSSRYLVKRTGEKVFLECVQDMDHENMFWYRQDPGLGLRLIYFSYDVKMKEKGDIPEGYSVSREKKERFSLILESASTNQTSMYLCASSFSLRESTDTQYFGPGTRLTVL.

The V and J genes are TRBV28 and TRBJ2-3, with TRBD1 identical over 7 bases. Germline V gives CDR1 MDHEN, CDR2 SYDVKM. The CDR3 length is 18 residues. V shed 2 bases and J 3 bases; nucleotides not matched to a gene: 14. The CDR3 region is CASSLRGRTQGPTDTQYF. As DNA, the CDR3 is TGTGCCAGCAGTTTAAGGGGGCGCACGCAAGGGCCGACAGATACGCAGTATTTT.

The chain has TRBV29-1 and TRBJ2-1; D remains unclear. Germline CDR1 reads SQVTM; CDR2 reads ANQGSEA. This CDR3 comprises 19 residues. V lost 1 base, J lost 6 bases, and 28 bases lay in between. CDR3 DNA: TGCAGCGTTGAAGGGGTTAGTCAGCCTCGGCGTGAAACATCCAATGAGCAGTTCTTC. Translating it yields CSVEGVSQPRRETSNEQFF.

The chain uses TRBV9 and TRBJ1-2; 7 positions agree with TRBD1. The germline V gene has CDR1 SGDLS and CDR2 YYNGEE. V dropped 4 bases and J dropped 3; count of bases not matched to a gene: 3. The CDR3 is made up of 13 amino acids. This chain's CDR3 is CASSPGQHYGYTF. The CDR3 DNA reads TGTGCCAGCAGCCCGGGACAGCACTATGGCTACACCTTC.

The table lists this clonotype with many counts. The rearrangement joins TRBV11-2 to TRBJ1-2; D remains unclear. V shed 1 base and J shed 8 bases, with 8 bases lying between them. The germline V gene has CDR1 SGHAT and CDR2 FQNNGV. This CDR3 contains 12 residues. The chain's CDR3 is CASSLGGVGYTF. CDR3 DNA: TGTGCCAGCAGCTTAGGTGGGGTAGGCTACACCTTC.

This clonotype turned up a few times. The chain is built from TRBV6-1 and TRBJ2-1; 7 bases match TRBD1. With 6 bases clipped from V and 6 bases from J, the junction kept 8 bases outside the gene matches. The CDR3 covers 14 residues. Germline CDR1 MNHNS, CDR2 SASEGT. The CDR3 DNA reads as TGTGCCAGCAGCCGCCGGGACAGTACCAATGAGCAGTTCTTC. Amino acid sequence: CASSRRDSTNEQFF.

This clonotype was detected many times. Here the CDR3 DNA reads TGCGCCAGCAGCCAATCCCTAGCGGGAGGTCCATACAATGAGCAGTTCTTC. Translated: CASSQSLAGGPYNEQFF. The chain uses TRBV4-3 and TRBJ2-1, with 11 nucleotides matching TRBD2. From germline, CDR1 is LGHNA and CDR2 YSLEER. The ends lost 2 bases at V and 4 bases at J; junction bases unmatched: 7. This CDR3 is 17 amino acids long.

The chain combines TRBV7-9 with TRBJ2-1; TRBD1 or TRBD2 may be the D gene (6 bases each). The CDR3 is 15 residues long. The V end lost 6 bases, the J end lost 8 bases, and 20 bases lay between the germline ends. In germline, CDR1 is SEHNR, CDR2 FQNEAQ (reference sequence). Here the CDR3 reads CASRIRGAEGHEQFF. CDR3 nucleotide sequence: TGTGCCAGCAGGATTAGGGGGGCGGAGGGCCATGAGCAGTTCTTC.

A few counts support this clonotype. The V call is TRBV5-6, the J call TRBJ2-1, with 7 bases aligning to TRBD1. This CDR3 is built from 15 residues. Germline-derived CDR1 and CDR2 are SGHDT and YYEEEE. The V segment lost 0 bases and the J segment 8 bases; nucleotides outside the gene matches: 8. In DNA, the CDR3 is TGTGCCAGCAGCTTGGGACAGGGCCCTATCGATGAGCAGTTCTTC. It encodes CASSLGQGPIDEQFF.

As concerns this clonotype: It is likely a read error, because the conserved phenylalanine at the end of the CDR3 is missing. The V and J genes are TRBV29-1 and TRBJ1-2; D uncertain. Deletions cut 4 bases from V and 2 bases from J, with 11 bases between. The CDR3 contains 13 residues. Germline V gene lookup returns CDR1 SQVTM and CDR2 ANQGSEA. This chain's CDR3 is CSVVLEENYGYTL. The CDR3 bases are TGCAGCGTTGTCCTGGAAGAAAACTATGGCTACACCCTC.

Here the CDR3 reads CASSARIDEQYF. Written as DNA, the CDR3 is TGTGCCAGCTCGGCCCGGATTGACGAGCAGTACTTC. The rearrangement uses TRBV7-9 and TRBJ2-7; no definite D call. V lost 8 bases to trimming and J lost 5 bases, with 13 bases between them. There are 12 residues in the CDR3. CDR1 is SEHNR, CDR2 FQNEAQ, per germline (reference sequence).

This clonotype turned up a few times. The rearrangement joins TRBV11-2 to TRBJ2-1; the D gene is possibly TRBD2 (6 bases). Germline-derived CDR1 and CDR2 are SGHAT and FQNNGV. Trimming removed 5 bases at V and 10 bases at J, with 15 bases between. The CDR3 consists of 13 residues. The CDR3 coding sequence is TGTGCCAGCAGCCCGGGACTCGTGGAAGAGCAGTTCTTC. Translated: CASSPGLVEEQFF.

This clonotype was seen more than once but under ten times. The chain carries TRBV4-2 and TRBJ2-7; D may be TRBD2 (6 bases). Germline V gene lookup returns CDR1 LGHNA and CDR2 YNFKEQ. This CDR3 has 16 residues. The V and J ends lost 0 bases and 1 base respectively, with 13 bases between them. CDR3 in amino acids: CASSQDSGSGSYEQYF. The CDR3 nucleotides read TGTGCCAGCAGCCAAGATTCCGGGAGCGGATCCTACGAGCAGTACTTC.

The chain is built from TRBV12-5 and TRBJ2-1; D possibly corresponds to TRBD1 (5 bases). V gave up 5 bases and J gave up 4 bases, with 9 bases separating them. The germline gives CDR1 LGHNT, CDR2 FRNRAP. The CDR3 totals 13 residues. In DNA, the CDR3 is TGTGCTAGTGGTCAGACAGATTACAATGAGCAGTTCTTC. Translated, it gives CASGQTDYNEQFF.

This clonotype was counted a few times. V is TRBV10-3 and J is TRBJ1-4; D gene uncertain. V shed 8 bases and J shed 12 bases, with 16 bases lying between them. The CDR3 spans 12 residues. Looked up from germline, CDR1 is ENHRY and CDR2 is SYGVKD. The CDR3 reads CAISTEGFQLFF. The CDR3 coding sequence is TGTGCCATCTCCACAGAGGGCTTTCAACTGTTTTTT.

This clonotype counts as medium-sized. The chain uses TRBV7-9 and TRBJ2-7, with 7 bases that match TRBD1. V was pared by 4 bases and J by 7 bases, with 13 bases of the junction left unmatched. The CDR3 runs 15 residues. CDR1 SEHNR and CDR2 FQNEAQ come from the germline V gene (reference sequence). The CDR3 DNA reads TGTGCCAGCAGCTCCACAGGGGCCACCAATGGGGAGCAGTACTTC. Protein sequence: CASSSTGATNGEQYF.

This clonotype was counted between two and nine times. The CDR3 DNA reads as TGTGCTAGTGAGGACAGGGGCAGCAATCAGCCCCAGCATTTT. Translation: CASEDRGSNQPQHF. The V call is TRBV12-5, the J call TRBJ1-5; TRBD1 aligns across 9 bases. V gave up 7 bases and J gave up 1 base; unmatched junction bases: 2. Germline CDR1 reads LGHNT; CDR2 reads FRNRAP. The CDR3 has 14 residues. The whole variable domain, remainder taken from reference TRBV12-5 and TRBJ1-5, is DARVTQTPRHKVTEMGQEVTMRCQPILGHNTVFWYRQTMMQGLELLAYFRNRAPLDDSGMPKDRFSAEMPDATLATLKIQPSEPRDSAVYFCASEDRGSNQPQHFGDGTRLSIL.

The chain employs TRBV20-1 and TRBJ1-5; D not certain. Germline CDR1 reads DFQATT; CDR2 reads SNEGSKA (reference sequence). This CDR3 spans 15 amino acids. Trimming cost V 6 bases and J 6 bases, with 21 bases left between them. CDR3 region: CSAQARKPARQPQHF. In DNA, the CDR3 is TGCAGTGCCCAGGCCAGGAAACCAGCTCGTCAGCCCCAGCATTTT.

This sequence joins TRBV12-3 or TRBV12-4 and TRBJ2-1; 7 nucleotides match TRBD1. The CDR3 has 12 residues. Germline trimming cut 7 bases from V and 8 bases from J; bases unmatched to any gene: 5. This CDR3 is CASNRGGDEQFF. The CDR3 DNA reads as TGTGCCAGCAACAGGGGTGGGGATGAGCAGTTCTTC.